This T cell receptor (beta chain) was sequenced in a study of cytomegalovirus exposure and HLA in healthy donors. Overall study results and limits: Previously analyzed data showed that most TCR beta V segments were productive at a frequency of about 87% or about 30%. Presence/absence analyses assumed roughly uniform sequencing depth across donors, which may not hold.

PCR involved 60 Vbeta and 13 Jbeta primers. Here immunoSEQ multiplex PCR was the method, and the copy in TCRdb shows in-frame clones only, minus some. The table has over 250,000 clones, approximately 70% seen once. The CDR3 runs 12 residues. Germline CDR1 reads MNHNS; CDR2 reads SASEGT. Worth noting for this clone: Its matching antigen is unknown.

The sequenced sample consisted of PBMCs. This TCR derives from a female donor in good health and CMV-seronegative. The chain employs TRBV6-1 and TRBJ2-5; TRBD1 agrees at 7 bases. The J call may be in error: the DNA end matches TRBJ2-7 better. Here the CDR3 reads CASGGQNNEQYF. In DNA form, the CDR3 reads TGTGCCAGTGGGGGACAGAATAACGAGCAGTACTTC.